The 3 T cell receptor beta chains below all came from one sample that was sequenced in a study of shared clonotypes between healthy human individuals. Profiling relied on immunoSEQ multiplex PCR, and the TCRdb table lists in-frame clones only, not all of them. The sample consists of about half a million clones, roughly 85% of them appearing once. The specimen sequenced was PBMCs. Receptor source: a woman aged 40 to 50 in good health. Some clones in this sample may be carry-over from other donors' samples.

The V and J genes are TRBV6-6 and TRBJ2-1; 7 nucleotides align to TRBD2. The ends lost 5 bases at V and 10 bases at J; junction bases unmatched: 8. There are 13 residues in the CDR3. CDR1 and CDR2 (germline): MNHNY, SVGAGI (reference sequence). Written as DNA, the CDR3 is TGTGCCAGCAGTACTTGGACTAGGAACGAGCAGTTCTTC. Translation gives CASSTWTRNEQFF.

This chain connects TRBV6-4 to TRBJ2-3, with D possibly matching TRBD1 (6 bases). CDR1 is MRHNA, CDR2 SNTAGT, per germline. The CDR3 totals 13 residues. V was shortened by 7 bases and J by 6 bases, with 14 bases between the two germline ends. The CDR3 protein is CASTLGDTDTQYF. Here the CDR3 DNA reads TGTGCCAGCACCCTAGGGGACACGGATACGCAGTATTTT.

With regard to this clone: This may arise from a read error, as a much more abundant clone is one base away. The chain links TRBV7-2 to TRBJ2-5; the D gene could be TRBD1 or TRBD2 (6 bases each). The CDR3 is made up of 16 amino acids. Looked up from germline, CDR1 is SGHTA and CDR2 is FQGNSA. V was shortened by 4 bases and J by 5 bases, with 20 bases between the two germline ends. In DNA, the CDR3 is TGTGCCAGCAGCTCCGCGGTATGGGGGGCCCGGGAGACCCAGTACTTC. It is translated as CASSSAVWGARETQYF.